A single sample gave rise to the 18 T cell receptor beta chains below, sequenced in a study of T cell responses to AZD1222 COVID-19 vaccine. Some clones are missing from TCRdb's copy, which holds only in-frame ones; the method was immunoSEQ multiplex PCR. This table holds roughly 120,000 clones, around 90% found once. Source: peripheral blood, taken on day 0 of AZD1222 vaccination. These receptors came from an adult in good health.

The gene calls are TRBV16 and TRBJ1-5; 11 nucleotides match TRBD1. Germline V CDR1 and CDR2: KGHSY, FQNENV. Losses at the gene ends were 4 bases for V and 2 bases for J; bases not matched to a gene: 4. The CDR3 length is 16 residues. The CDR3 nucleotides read TGTGCCAGCAGCCGGACGGGACAGGGGGGCAATCAGCCCCAGCATTTT. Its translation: CASSRTGQGGNQPQHF. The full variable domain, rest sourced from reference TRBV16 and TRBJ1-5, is GEEVAQTPKHLVRGEGQKAKLYCAPIKGHSYVFWYQQVLKNEFKFLISFQNENVFDETGMPKERFSAKCLPNSPCSLEIQATKLEDSAVYFCASSRTGQGGNQPQHFGDGTRLSIL.

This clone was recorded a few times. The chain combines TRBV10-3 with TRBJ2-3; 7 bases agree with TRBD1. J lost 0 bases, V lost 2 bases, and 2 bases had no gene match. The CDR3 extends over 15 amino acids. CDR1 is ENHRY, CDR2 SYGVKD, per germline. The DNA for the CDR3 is TGTGCCATCAGTGAGGGGACAGTCAGCACAGATACGCAGTATTTT. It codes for CAISEGTVSTDTQYF.

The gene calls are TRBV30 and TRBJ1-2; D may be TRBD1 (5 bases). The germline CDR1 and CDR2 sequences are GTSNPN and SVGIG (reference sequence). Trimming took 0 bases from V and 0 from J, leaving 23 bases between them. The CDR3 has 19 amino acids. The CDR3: CAWSVRETAVFTANYGYTF. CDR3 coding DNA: TGTGCCTGGAGTGTAAGGGAGACAGCGGTATTTACAGCTAACTATGGCTACACCTTC. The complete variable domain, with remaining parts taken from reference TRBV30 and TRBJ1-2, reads SQTIHQWPATLVQPVGSPLSLECTVEGTSNPNLYWYRQAAGRGLQLLFYSVGIGQISSEVPQNLSASRPQDRQFILSSKKLLLSDSGFYLCAWSVRETAVFTANYGYTFGSGTRLTVV.

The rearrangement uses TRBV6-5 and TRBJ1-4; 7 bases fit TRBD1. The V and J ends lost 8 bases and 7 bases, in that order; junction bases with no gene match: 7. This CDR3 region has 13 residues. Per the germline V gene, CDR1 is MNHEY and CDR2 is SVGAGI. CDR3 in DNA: TGTGCCAGCTCGACAGGGAGAAGTGAAAAACTGTTTTTT. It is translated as CASSTGRSEKLFF.

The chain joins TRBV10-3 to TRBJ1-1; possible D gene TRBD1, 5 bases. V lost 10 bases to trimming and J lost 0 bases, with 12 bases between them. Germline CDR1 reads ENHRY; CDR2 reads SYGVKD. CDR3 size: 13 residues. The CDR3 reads CASGTALNTEAFF. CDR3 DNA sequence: TGTGCCAGTGGGACCGCCCTGAACACTGAAGCTTTCTTT.

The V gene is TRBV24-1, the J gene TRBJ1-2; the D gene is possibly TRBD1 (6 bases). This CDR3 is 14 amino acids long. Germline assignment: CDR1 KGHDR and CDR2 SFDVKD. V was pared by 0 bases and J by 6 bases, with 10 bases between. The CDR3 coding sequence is TGTGCCACCAGTGATTTGGCAGGGGTGAATGGCTACACCTTC. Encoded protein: CATSDLAGVNGYTF.

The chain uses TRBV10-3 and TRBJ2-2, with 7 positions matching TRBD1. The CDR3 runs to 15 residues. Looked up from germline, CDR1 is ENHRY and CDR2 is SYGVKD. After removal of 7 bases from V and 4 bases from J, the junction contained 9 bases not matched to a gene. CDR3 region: CAINSGTESTGELFF. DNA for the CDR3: TGTGCCATCAACTCCGGGACAGAATCCACCGGGGAGCTGTTTTTT.

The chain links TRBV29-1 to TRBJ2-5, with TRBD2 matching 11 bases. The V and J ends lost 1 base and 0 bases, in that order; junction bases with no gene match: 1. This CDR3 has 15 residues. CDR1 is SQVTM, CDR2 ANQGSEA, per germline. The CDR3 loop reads CSVEGTSGYQETQYF. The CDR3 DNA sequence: TGCAGCGTTGAAGGGACTAGCGGGTACCAAGAGACCCAGTACTTC.

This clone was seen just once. Written as DNA, the CDR3 is TGTGCCAGTTCCGGGAACACAGATACGCAGTATTTT. This codes for CASSGNTDTQYF. The V gene is TRBV6-5, the J gene TRBJ2-3; a weak D match, TRBD2 (5 bases). The V and J ends lost 9 bases and 2 bases respectively, with 9 bases between them. This CDR3 is 12 amino acids long. Looked up from germline, CDR1 is MNHEY and CDR2 is SVGAGI.

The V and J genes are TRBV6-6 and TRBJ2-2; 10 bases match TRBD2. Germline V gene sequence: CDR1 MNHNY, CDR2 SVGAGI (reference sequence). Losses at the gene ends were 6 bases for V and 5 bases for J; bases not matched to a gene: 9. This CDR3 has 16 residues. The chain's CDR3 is CASSYASGSQTGELFF. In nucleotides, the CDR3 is TGTGCCAGCAGCTACGCTAGCGGGAGTCAAACCGGGGAGCTGTTTTTT.

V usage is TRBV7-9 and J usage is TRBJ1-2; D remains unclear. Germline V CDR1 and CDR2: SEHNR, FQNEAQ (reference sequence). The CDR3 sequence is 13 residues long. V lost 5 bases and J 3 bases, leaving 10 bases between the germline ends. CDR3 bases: TGTGCCAGCAGCGGGGTCGCGGACTATGGCTACACCTTC. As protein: CASSGVADYGYTF.

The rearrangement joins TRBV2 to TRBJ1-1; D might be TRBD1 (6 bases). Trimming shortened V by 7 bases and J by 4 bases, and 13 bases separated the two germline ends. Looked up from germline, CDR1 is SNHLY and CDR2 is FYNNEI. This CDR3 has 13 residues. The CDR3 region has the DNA TGTGCCAGCATCTTCCAGGGGCCCACTGAAGCTTTCTTT. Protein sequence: CASIFQGPTEAFF.

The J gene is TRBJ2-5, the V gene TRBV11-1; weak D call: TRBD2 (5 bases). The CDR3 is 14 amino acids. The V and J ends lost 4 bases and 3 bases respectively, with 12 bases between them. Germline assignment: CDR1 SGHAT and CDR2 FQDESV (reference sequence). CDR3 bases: TGTGCCAGCAGCTGGGAGACGGCAAAAGAGACCCAGTACTTC. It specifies CASSWETAKETQYF. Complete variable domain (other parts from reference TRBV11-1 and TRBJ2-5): EAEVAQSPRYKITEKSQAVAFWCDPISGHATLYWYRQILGQGPELLVQFQDESVVDDSQLPKDRFSAERLKGVDSTLKIQPAELGDSAMYLCASSWETAKETQYFGPGTRLLVL.

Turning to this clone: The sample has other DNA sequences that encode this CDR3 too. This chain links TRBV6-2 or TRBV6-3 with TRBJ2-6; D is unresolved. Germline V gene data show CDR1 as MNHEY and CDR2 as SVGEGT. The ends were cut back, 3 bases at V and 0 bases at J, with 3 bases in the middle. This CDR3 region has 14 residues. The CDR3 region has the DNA TGTGCCAGCAGTTATCTCTCTGGGGCCAACGTCCTGACTTTC. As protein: CASSYLSGANVLTF.

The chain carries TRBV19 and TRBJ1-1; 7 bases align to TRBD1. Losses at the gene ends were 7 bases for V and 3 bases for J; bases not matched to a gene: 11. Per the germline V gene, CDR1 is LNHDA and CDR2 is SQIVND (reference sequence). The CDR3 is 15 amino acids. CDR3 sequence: CASNLYGTDYTEAFF. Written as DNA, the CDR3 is TGTGCCAGTAACCTATACGGGACAGATTACACTGAAGCTTTCTTT.

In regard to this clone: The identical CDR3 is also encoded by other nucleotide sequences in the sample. CDR3 sequence reads: CAWSRPGQRGTEAFF. CDR3 DNA: TGTGCCTGGAGTAGACCCGGACAGAGAGGGACTGAAGCTTTCTTT. J is TRBJ1-1 and V is TRBV30; tentative D call: TRBD1 (6 bases). There are 15 residues in the CDR3. The germline gives CDR1 GTSNPN, CDR2 SVGIG (reference sequence). Trimming took 2 bases from V and 5 from J, leaving 18 bases between them.

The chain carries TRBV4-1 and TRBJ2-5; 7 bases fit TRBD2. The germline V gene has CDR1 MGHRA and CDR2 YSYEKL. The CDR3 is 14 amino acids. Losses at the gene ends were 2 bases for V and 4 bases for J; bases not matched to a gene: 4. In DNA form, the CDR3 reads TGCGCCAGCAGCCAAAACCGCGGGAGAGAGACCCAGTACTTC. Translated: CASSQNRGRETQYF.

Here the CDR3 reads CASSDQWENQPQHF. The CDR3 bases are TGTGCCAGCAGTGATCAGTGGGAAAATCAGCCCCAGCATTTT. The chain joins TRBV2 to TRBJ1-5; D is undetermined. V lost 3 bases and J 4 bases, leaving 10 bases between the germline ends. Germline assignment: CDR1 SNHLY and CDR2 FYNNEI. This CDR3 contains 14 residues. Filled out from reference TRBV2 and TRBJ1-5, the complete variable domain reads EPEVTQTPSHQVTQMGQEVILRCVPISNHLYFYWYRQILGQKVEFLVSFYNNEISEKSEIFDDQFSVERPDGSNFTLKIRSTKLEDSAMYFCASSDQWENQPQHFGDGTRLSIL.